This is a list of T cell receptor beta chains from one sample in a study of cytomegalovirus exposure and HLA in healthy donors. The table came from immunoSEQ multiplex PCR; TCRdb's copy has only in-frame clones and leaves some out. This table holds roughly 93,000 clones, over 60% found once. Material for sequencing was PBMCs. The receptors come from a human donor in good health. Both conserved end residues are part of each CDR3. Fields, in order: clone size, D gene, V gene, J gene, CDR3 protein, CDR3 DNA. A D gene is named only where the DNA matches it firmly. Only part of the rows carry a size: once, few, many, or a class if the clone is expanded.

clone size: -
D gene: -
V gene: TRBV9
J gene: TRBJ1-4
CDR3 protein: CASSARTAPNEKLFF
CDR3 DNA: TGTGCCAGCAGCGCAAGGACAGCTCCTAATGAAAAACTGTTTTTT

clone size: -
D gene: TRBD1
V gene: TRBV7-9
J gene: TRBJ1-4
CDR3 protein: CASSLWAGTDNEKLFF
CDR3 DNA: TGTGCCAGCAGCCTGTGGGCGGGGACAGATAATGAAAAACTGTTTTTT

clone size: -
D gene: -
V gene: TRBV15
J gene: TRBJ2-7
CDR3 protein: CATSRGIPSAVSYEQYF
CDR3 DNA: TGTGCCACCAGCAGAGGGATACCGTCAGCGGTCTCCTACGAGCAGTACTTC

clone size: -
D gene: -
V gene: TRBV7-2
J gene: TRBJ1-4
CDR3 protein: CASSLPGYEKLFF
CDR3 DNA: TGTGCCAGCAGCTTACCAGGGTACGAAAAACTGTTTTTT

clone size: -
D gene: -
V gene: TRBV7-9
J gene: TRBJ1-2
CDR3 protein: CASSLAGAASGGYTF
CDR3 DNA: TGTGCCAGCAGCTTAGCGGGGGCCGCATCTGGTGGCTACACCTTC

clone size: -
D gene: TRBD1
V gene: TRBV4-1
J gene: TRBJ1-1
CDR3 protein: CASSLLGQQGAGRNTEAFF
CDR3 DNA: TGCGCCAGCAGCCTCCTAGGGCAACAGGGGGCGGGAAGGAACACTGAAGCTTTCTTT

clone size: -
D gene: TRBD2
V gene: TRBV5-5
J gene: TRBJ2-3
CDR3 protein: CASSGGLAGNLRSTDTQYF
CDR3 DNA: TGTGCCAGCAGCGGTGGACTAGCGGGCAACCTTAGAAGCACAGATACGCAGTATTTT

clone size: -
D gene: -
V gene: TRBV7-9
J gene: TRBJ2-7
CDR3 protein: CASRPSGNSYEQYF
CDR3 DNA: TGTGCCAGCAGACCGTCGGGGAACTCCTACGAGCAGTACTTC

clone size: -
D gene: -
V gene: TRBV7-9
J gene: TRBJ2-7
CDR3 protein: CASRLTGNYEQYF
CDR3 DNA: TGTGCCAGCAGACTGACCGGGAACTACGAGCAGTACTTC

clone size: few
D gene: -
V gene: TRBV18
J gene: TRBJ1-5
CDR3 protein: CASSPVGGSNQPQHF
CDR3 DNA: TGTGCCAGCTCACCAGTAGGGGGAAGTAATCAGCCCCAGCATTTT

clone size: -
D gene: -
V gene: TRBV29-1
J gene: TRBJ1-1
CDR3 protein: CSVLSGGKYTEAFF
CDR3 DNA: TGCAGCGTTTTGTCGGGGGGCAAGTACACTGAAGCTTTCTTT

clone size: few
D gene: -
V gene: TRBV29-1
J gene: TRBJ1-1
CDR3 protein: CSVQNGGTGKEAFF
CDR3 DNA: TGCAGCGTCCAAAACGGCGGCACAGGTAAAGAAGCTTTCTTT

clone size: -
D gene: TRBD1
V gene: TRBV18
J gene: TRBJ1-5
CDR3 protein: CASSPDFGQEGQPQHF
CDR3 DNA: TGTGCCAGCTCACCAGATTTCGGACAGGAGGGCCAGCCCCAGCATTTT

clone size: -
D gene: -
V gene: TRBV5-1
J gene: TRBJ2-7
CDR3 protein: CASSTGQNYEQYF
CDR3 DNA: TGCGCCAGCAGCACAGGACAGAACTACGAGCAGTACTTC

clone size: -
D gene: TRBD1
V gene: TRBV2
J gene: TRBJ2-2
CDR3 protein: CASRASTGSDTGELFF
CDR3 DNA: TGTGCCAGCAGAGCCTCGACAGGGTCGGACACCGGGGAGCTGTTTTTT

clone size: -
D gene: TRBD1
V gene: TRBV29-1
J gene: TRBJ1-2
CDR3 protein: CSVGQAARGGYTF
CDR3 DNA: TGCAGCGTGGGACAGGCAGCAAGGGGTGGCTACACCTTC

clone size: -
D gene: TRBD1
V gene: TRBV19
J gene: TRBJ1-5
CDR3 protein: CASSTTGGNQPQHF
CDR3 DNA: TGTGCCAGTAGTACCACAGGGGGCAATCAGCCCCAGCATTTT

clone size: once
D gene: -
V gene: TRBV7-9
J gene: TRBJ1-2
CDR3 protein: CASSPAAGKVGGYTF
CDR3 DNA: TGTGCCAGCAGCCCCGCGGCAGGGAAGGTGGGCGGCTACACCTTC

clone size: -
D gene: -
V gene: TRBV5-1
J gene: TRBJ1-5
CDR3 protein: CARLMDSKNQPQHF
CDR3 DNA: TGCGCCAGGTTGATGGACAGTAAAAATCAGCCCCAGCATTTT

clone size: -
D gene: TRBD2
V gene: TRBV5-1
J gene: TRBJ2-2
CDR3 protein: CASSLSLADTGELFF
CDR3 DNA: TGCGCCAGCAGCTTGAGCCTAGCGGACACCGGGGAGCTGTTTTTT

clone size: -
D gene: -
V gene: TRBV30
J gene: TRBJ2-5
CDR3 protein: CAWSTRETQYF
CDR3 DNA: TGTGCCTGGAGTACGCGGGAGACCCAGTACTTC

clone size: -
D gene: TRBD1
V gene: TRBV6-5
J gene: TRBJ1-5
CDR3 protein: CASRKQGGGNQPQHF
CDR3 DNA: TGTGCCAGCAGGAAACAGGGGGGAGGCAATCAGCCCCAGCATTTT

clone size: -
D gene: -
V gene: TRBV5-5
J gene: TRBJ1-1
CDR3 protein: CASSLVAGNTEAFF
CDR3 DNA: TGTGCCAGCAGCTTGGTAGCCGGGAACACTGAAGCTTTCTTT

clone size: -
D gene: TRBD2
V gene: TRBV6-5
J gene: TRBJ2-1
CDR3 protein: CASSYSRGEGEQFF
CDR3 DNA: TGTGCCAGCAGTTACTCGCGGGGGGAAGGTGAGCAGTTCTTC

clone size: -
D gene: -
V gene: TRBV5-1
J gene: TRBJ1-4
CDR3 protein: CASRDSGNEKLFF
CDR3 DNA: TGCGCCAGCAGGGACAGCGGAAATGAAAAACTGTTTTTT

clone size: -
D gene: -
V gene: TRBV11-2
J gene: TRBJ2-1
CDR3 protein: CASSLDRVSEQFF
CDR3 DNA: TGTGCCAGCAGCTTAGATCGGGTAAGTGAGCAGTTCTTC

clone size: once
D gene: TRBD1
V gene: TRBV6-6
J gene: TRBJ1-5
CDR3 protein: CASSLPVQGADQPQHF
CDR3 DNA: TGTGCCAGCAGCTTACCGGTCCAGGGGGCGGATCAGCCCCAGCATTTT

clone size: -
D gene: -
V gene: TRBV6-5
J gene: TRBJ2-3
CDR3 protein: CASSYPVDGTDTQYF
CDR3 DNA: TGTGCCAGCAGTTACCCGGTAGATGGCACAGATACGCAGTATTTT

clone size: few
D gene: TRBD2
V gene: TRBV10-3
J gene: TRBJ2-1
CDR3 protein: CAISDGLRGASYNEQFF
CDR3 DNA: TGTGCCATCAGTGACGGCTTGCGGGGGGCCTCCTACAATGAGCAGTTCTTC

clone size: -
D gene: TRBD2
V gene: TRBV7-2
J gene: TRBJ2-3
CDR3 protein: CASSLRQRTSGRPDTQYF
CDR3 DNA: TGTGCCAGCAGCTTAAGACAAAGGACTAGCGGGAGGCCAGATACGCAGTATTTT

clone size: -
D gene: -
V gene: TRBV5-1
J gene: TRBJ1-1
CDR3 protein: CASSPDRIGSFF
CDR3 DNA: TGCGCCAGCAGCCCAGACAGGATTGGGTCTTTCTTT

clone size: once
D gene: TRBD1
V gene: TRBV5-6
J gene: TRBJ1-6
CDR3 protein: CASSPTLRQGQTLASPLHF
CDR3 DNA: TGTGCCAGCAGCCCTACGCTAAGACAGGGGCAAACACTTGCCTCACCCCTCCACTTT

clone size: -
D gene: -
V gene: TRBV21-1
J gene: TRBJ2-1
CDR3 protein: CASSPLLRHNEQFF
CDR3 DNA: TGTGCCAGCAGCCCCCTCCTGAGGCACAATGAGCAGTTCTTC

clone size: -
D gene: -
V gene: TRBV4-2
J gene: TRBJ2-7
CDR3 protein: CASSRTRDSYEQYF
CDR3 DNA: TGTGCCAGCAGTCGTACCCGGGACTCCTACGAGCAGTACTTC

clone size: -
D gene: TRBD1
V gene: TRBV6-4
J gene: TRBJ1-2
CDR3 protein: CASSDRGRGYTF
CDR3 DNA: TGTGCCAGCAGTGACAGGGGGCGTGGCTACACCTTC

clone size: -
D gene: -
V gene: TRBV19
J gene: TRBJ2-2
CDR3 protein: CASSAGIRVPGELFF
CDR3 DNA: TGTGCCAGTAGTGCCGGGATACGGGTTCCCGGGGAGCTGTTTTTT

clone size: -
D gene: -
V gene: TRBV6-1
J gene: TRBJ1-2
CDR3 protein: CASEKDGLGYGYTF
CDR3 DNA: TGTGCCAGCGAAAAGGACGGACTCGGCTATGGCTACACCTTC

clone size: -
D gene: TRBD1
V gene: TRBV29-1
J gene: TRBJ2-5
CDR3 protein: CSVGRYRGETQYF
CDR3 DNA: TGCAGCGTTGGAAGGTACAGGGGAGAGACCCAGTACTTC

clone size: once
D gene: TRBD1
V gene: TRBV10-3
J gene: TRBJ2-1
CDR3 protein: CAISTSGGSYNEQFF
CDR3 DNA: TGTGCCATCAGCACGTCAGGGGGCTCCTACAATGAGCAGTTCTTC

clone size: -
D gene: TRBD1
V gene: TRBV2
J gene: TRBJ2-7
CDR3 protein: CASSLRTGGYEQYF
CDR3 DNA: TGTGCCAGCAGTCTTAGGACAGGGGGGTACGAGCAGTACTTC

clone size: -
D gene: -
V gene: TRBV21-1
J gene: TRBJ1-2
CDR3 protein: CASSNRWGRQNGYTF
CDR3 DNA: TGTGCCAGCAGCAATAGGTGGGGCAGACAGAATGGCTACACCTTC

clone size: -
D gene: -
V gene: TRBV6-5
J gene: TRBJ1-2
CDR3 protein: CASSYVQGYGYTF
CDR3 DNA: TGTGCCAGCAGTTACGTACAGGGCTATGGCTACACCTTC

clone size: -
D gene: TRBD2
V gene: TRBV7-9
J gene: TRBJ2-3
CDR3 protein: CASWASGSSDTQYF
CDR3 DNA: TGTGCCAGTTGGGCTAGCGGGAGTTCAGATACGCAGTATTTT

clone size: once
D gene: TRBD1
V gene: TRBV5-1
J gene: TRBJ2-7
CDR3 protein: CASSPWDSSSYEQYF
CDR3 DNA: TGCGCCAGCAGCCCCTGGGACAGCAGCTCCTACGAGCAGTACTTC

clone size: few
D gene: -
V gene: TRBV6-6
J gene: TRBJ1-1
CDR3 protein: CASGLGRSTEAFF
CDR3 DNA: TGTGCCAGCGGACTAGGACGGAGCACTGAAGCTTTCTTT

clone size: -
D gene: -
V gene: TRBV19
J gene: TRBJ1-1
CDR3 protein: CASTASGWTEAFF
CDR3 DNA: TGTGCCAGCACGGCTTCCGGGTGGACTGAAGCTTTCTTT

clone size: -
D gene: -
V gene: TRBV6-1
J gene: TRBJ1-2
CDR3 protein: CASSEALGQGFGYTF
CDR3 DNA: TGTGCCAGCAGTGAAGCGCTCGGTCAGGGCTTTGGCTACACCTTC

clone size: -
D gene: TRBD2
V gene: TRBV7-9
J gene: TRBJ2-1
CDR3 protein: CASSGKAGVDNEQFF
CDR3 DNA: TGTGCCAGCAGCGGGAAAGCGGGAGTCGACAATGAGCAGTTCTTC